These 19 T cell receptor beta chains were sequenced from one sample in a study of T cell repertoires in cytomegalovirus infection (dated by TCRdb to the late 2010s). The run used an Illumina HiSeq 1500. The public sequencing data were trimmed at Q25 with fastp and processed into clonotypes with MiXCR by TCRdb, which kept only in-frame beta chains. Every distinct CDR3 protein forms one entry, paired with its most common genes and DNA. In all, the sample holds some 400,000 distinct CDR3 sequences, and approximately 18% of those were seen once. Of the sample, 7.5% to 9% is held by the ten largest clones. Sequenced: PBMCs. These receptors came from a human donor in good health (CMV status not recorded). Some clones in this sample may be carry-over from other donors' samples.

This clonotype turned up a few times. J is TRBJ2-1 and V is TRBV15; TRBD2 matches at 12 bases. Per the germline V gene, CDR1 is LNHNV and CDR2 is YYDKDF (reference sequence). The CDR3 is 16 amino acids. V lost 3 bases to trimming and J lost 8 bases; unmatched junction nucleotides: 8. CDR3 in amino acids: CATSSGLAGPGDEQFF. The CDR3 coding sequence is TGTGCCACCAGCAGCGGACTAGCGGGGCCCGGGGATGAGCAGTTCTTC.

Comments on this clonotype: With a much larger clone just one base away, this may be a read error. V is TRBV7-2 and J is TRBJ2-7; 7 nucleotides align to TRBD1. The J segment lost 2 bases and the V segment lost 2 bases, leaving 3 bases of the junction unmatched. Germline CDR1 and CDR2: SGHTA and FQGNSA. The CDR3 sequence is 14 residues long. For the CDR3, the DNA is TGTGCCAGCAGCTTAACCGGGACAGCCTACGAGCAGTACTTC. This sequence encodes CASSLTGTAYEQYF.

The rearrangement links TRBV3-1 to TRBJ2-7, with 10 bases aligning to TRBD1. The CDR3 covers 16 residues. Germline V gene data show CDR1 as LGHDT and CDR2 as YNNKEL (reference sequence). J gave up 2 bases and V 2 bases, and 6 bases lay outside the gene matches. Here the CDR3 reads CASSQRDRGAPYEQYF. CDR3 sequence (DNA): TGTGCCAGCAGCCAAAGGGACAGGGGCGCCCCCTACGAGCAGTACTTC.

This clonotype was observed many times. The V gene is TRBV7-8, the J gene TRBJ1-3; tentative D call: TRBD1 (6 bases). V was clipped by 8 bases and J by 5 bases, with 25 bases between them. Germline V gene sequence: CDR1 SGHVS, CDR2 FQNEAQ. CDR3 length: 17 amino acids. The CDR3 loop is CASRAKGNRATRNTIYF. The CDR3 DNA reads as TGTGCCAGCCGGGCGAAAGGGAACAGGGCTACGAGAAACACCATATATTTT.

The chain couples TRBV30 to TRBJ2-7, with D maybe TRBD2 (5 bases). Trimming cost V 3 bases and J 6 bases, with 12 bases left between them. There are 12 residues in the CDR3. In germline, CDR1 is GTSNPN, CDR2 SVGIG (reference sequence). The CDR3 here is CAWRDGVSEQYF. As DNA, the CDR3 is TGTGCCTGGAGAGACGGGGTTTCCGAGCAGTACTTC.

This clonotype was seen repeatedly, ten times or more. At one end, the junction sequence differs from germline, possibly due to a read error. The rearrangement links TRBV12-3 or TRBV12-4 to TRBJ2-3; 9 nucleotides match TRBD2. The CDR3 consists of 13 residues. The chain's CDR3 is CASSLAGPDTQYF. The CDR3 DNA reads TGTGCCAGCAGTCTAGCGGGGCCAGATACGCAGTATTTT.

This clonotype was observed at least ten times. The chain carries TRBV7-2 and TRBJ1-2, with D uncertain. The V end was cut by 0 bases, the J end by 3 bases, with 5 bases between. Germline V gives CDR1 SGHTA, CDR2 FQGNSA. The CDR3 covers 13 residues. The CDR3 bases are TGTGCCAGCAGCTTAGCGCGGGACTATGGCTACACCTTC. It encodes CASSLARDYGYTF. The full variable domain, its missing parts supplied by reference TRBV7-2 and TRBJ1-2, is GAGVSQSPSNKVTEKGKDVELRCDPISGHTALYWYRQSLGQGLEFLIYFQGNSAPDKSGLPSDRFSAERTGGSVSTLTIQRTQQEDSAVYLCASSLARDYGYTFGSGTRLTVV.

The gene calls are TRBV12-3 or TRBV12-4 and TRBJ2-7, with 11 bases aligning to TRBD2. This CDR3 spans 15 amino acids. Losses at the gene ends were 3 bases for V and 4 bases for J; bases not matched to a gene: 5. The chain's CDR3 is CASSFETSGTYEQYF. The CDR3 DNA sequence: TGTGCCAGCAGTTTTGAGACTAGCGGGACATACGAGCAGTACTTC.

This clonotype was recorded a few times. The chain combines TRBV4-2 with TRBJ1-4; D unclear. This CDR3 contains 15 residues. CDR1 LGHNA and CDR2 YNFKEQ come from the germline V gene. V lost 4 bases and J lost 5, with 14 bases in between. The CDR3 DNA follows: TGTGCCAGCAGCCGGCCGGGAAGGCGGAATGAAAAACTGTTTTTT. This translates into CASSRPGRRNEKLFF.

The rearrangement links TRBV12-3 or TRBV12-4 to TRBJ1-1; 7 nucleotides line up with TRBD1. The junction had 8 bases not matched to a gene; V was cut back by 6 bases and J by 7 bases. The length of the CDR3 is 13 residues. The CDR3: CASRETGRSEAFF. Here the CDR3 DNA reads TGTGCCAGCAGGGAGACAGGGCGCAGTGAAGCTTTCTTT.

The sample holds a few counts of this clonotype. The gene calls are TRBV2 and TRBJ1-5; 7 bases line up with TRBD1. The trim removed 6 bases at V and 6 bases at J, leaving 8 bases unmatched. CDR3 length: 14 amino acids. Germline lookup yields CDR1 SNHLY and CDR2 FYNNEI. In DNA form, the CDR3 reads TGTGCCAGCAGCCAGAGTTCAGGGGGTCAGCCCCAGCATTTT. This gives the protein CASSQSSGGQPQHF.

The rearrangement joins TRBV18 to TRBJ2-3, with D tentatively TRBD2 (5 bases). CDR3 size: 13 residues. CDR1 KGHSH and CDR2 LQKENI come from the germline V gene. V was clipped by 6 bases and J by 8 bases, with 15 bases between them. The CDR3 spells CASSQSREGTQYF. The CDR3, as DNA: TGTGCCAGCTCCCAGTCCCGCGAGGGTACGCAGTATTTT.

V gene TRBV27 combines with J gene TRBJ2-3, with 8 bases fitting TRBD2. In germline, CDR1 is MNHEY, CDR2 SMNVEV (reference sequence). Trimming removed 7 bases from V and 2 bases from J; junction bases left unmatched: 5. The CDR3 totals 14 residues. DNA of the CDR3: TGTGCCAGCAAATTAGCGGGGAACACAGATACGCAGTATTTT. Protein product: CASKLAGNTDTQYF.

This clonotype turned up a few times. The chain combines TRBV4-3 with TRBJ2-7; no firm D call. Trimming cost V 0 bases and J 0 bases, with 9 bases left between them. The CDR3 is 15 amino acids. The germline CDR1 and CDR2 sequences are LGHNA and YSLEER. The CDR3 loop is CASSQDAELSYEQYF. The CDR3 DNA is TGCGCCAGCAGCCAAGATGCAGAGCTCTCCTACGAGCAGTACTTC.

This clonotype showed up many times. V usage is TRBV6-6 and J usage is TRBJ1-6; D is undetermined. V was pared by 0 bases and J by 5 bases, with 8 bases between. Germline CDR1 reads MNHNY; CDR2 reads SVGAGI (reference sequence). There are 15 residues in the CDR3. The CDR3 spells CASSYSSRDNSPLHF. The DNA for the CDR3 is TGTGCCAGCAGTTACTCGAGTAGGGATAATTCACCCCTCCACTTT.

This clonotype came up many times. The chain employs TRBV7-9 and TRBJ2-1; no clear D gene. V shed 7 bases and J shed 9 bases, with 16 bases lying between them. Germline V lookup: CDR1 SEHNR, CDR2 FQNEAQ (reference sequence). This CDR3 has 13 residues. The CDR3 DNA sequence: TGTGCCAGCACCCCCCTGGCGGCCGGTGAGCAGTTCTTC. Amino acid sequence: CASTPLAAGEQFF.

This clonotype was counted a few times. The chain joins TRBV2 to TRBJ1-1, with 9 bases that match TRBD1. This CDR3 has 14 residues. In germline, CDR1 is SNHLY, CDR2 FYNNEI. With 6 bases clipped from V and 5 bases from J, the junction kept 7 bases outside the gene matches. The CDR3: CASRPDRGGTEAFF. CDR3 DNA: TGTGCCAGCAGGCCGGACAGGGGAGGGACTGAAGCTTTCTTT.

This clonotype was counted between two and nine times. This chain uses TRBV6-5 with TRBJ1-1, with D uncertain. The CDR3 is 15 amino acids. The germline CDR1 and CDR2 sequences are MNHEY and SVGAGI. Trimming stripped 4 bases from V and 5 bases from J, with 17 bases between. CDR3 nucleotide sequence: TGTGCCAGCAGTTCTCCGGCGGGTAGCGGTACTGAAGCTTTCTTT. Residues: CASSSPAGSGTEAFF.

A few counts support this clonotype. The genes are TRBV6-1 and TRBJ2-1; the D is unclear. This CDR3 region has 15 residues. Trimming took off 0 bases at V and 2 bases at J, with 8 bases between the two ends. Germline V CDR1 and CDR2: MNHNS, SASEGT. CDR3: CASSEARVAYNEQFF. The CDR3, as DNA: TGTGCCAGCAGTGAAGCTCGGGTGGCCTACAATGAGCAGTTCTTC.